This T cell receptor (beta chain) was captured by sequencing in a study of cytomegalovirus exposure and HLA in healthy donors. PCR involved 60 Vbeta and 13 Jbeta primers. Sequencing was performed with immunoSEQ multiplex PCR; in TCRdb, only in-frame clones are kept and a portion is missing. The repertoire holds about 120,000 clones, with more than 70% as singletons. This clone was observed a handful of times. Its target is unknown. The CDR3 contains 14 residues. Germline values: CDR1 MGHRA, CDR2 YSYEKL. The V end was cut by 8 bases, the J end by 1 base, with 11 bases between. Overall study findings and caveats: Several top significant clusters appeared, in a later analysis, to be linked to common viral pathogens. CMV serostatus was the sole immune exposure information available. Earlier results showed most TCR beta V segments being productive about 87% or about 30% of the time.

The source is a human donor in good health. The chain carries TRBV4-1 and TRBJ1-4, with unresolved D. The sequenced sample consisted of PBMCs. CDR3 nucleotide sequence: TGCGCCAGCCGAGGTAGTGAAACTAATGAAAAACTGTTTTTT. Protein sequence: CASRGSETNEKLFF.